This entry describes one TCR beta chain. Antigen: not known. The data were taken from a study of a mutant IDH1 vaccine in newly diagnosed glioma. Whole-study context: Sex among treated patients split 62.5% male, about 40% female; mean age was approximately 40 years. The earlier regimen, radiotherapy, temozolomide, or both, was most often both. Study-wide points: Pseudoprogression showed no apparent link to changes in top peripheral T cell clonotypes.

Produced via immunoSEQ multiplex PCR; TCRdb's table is partial and in-frame only. The sample has 34,000 or so clones; more than 75% are singletons. Time point reported: week 35, safety follow-up. Doses of 300 ug of mutant IDH1 20-mer peptide were given with topical imiquimod. Trimming removed 7 bases at V and 2 bases at J, with 13 bases between. The CDR3 is made up of 15 amino acids. The germline V gene has CDR1 SGHRS and CDR2 YFSETQ. This sequence joins TRBV5-1 and TRBJ2-6; no reliable D call. The sequence derives from a man in his thirties or forties with glioma. Sample: PBMCs, taken from a glioma patient whose treatment included an IDH1 peptide vaccine. The CDR3 DNA reads as TGCGCCAGCCGTTTTCAGGTGACTGGGGCCAACGTCCTGACTTTC. Encoded protein: CASRFQVTGANVLTF.